This T cell receptor beta chain was sequenced in a study of blood T cell repertoires in COVID-19. Overall study: Researchers got acute and convalescent COVID-19 samples from the United States, Italy and Spain. Sample material is recorded as cDNA or gDNA derived from T cells, B-cell-depleted T cells, or PBMCs.

Original handling: Reference gene primer amplification yielded estimated nucleated cell counts. Here immunoSEQ multiplex PCR was the method, and the copy in TCRdb shows in-frame clones only, minus some. V, J and clone size reflect that table, while D and trimming were determined from the DNA. The sample lists tens of thousands of clones; 65% to 80% were seen once. The sequence derives from a man aged 55 to 69 with active or convalescent COVID-19. The sample taken for sequencing was peripheral blood.

In DNA, the CDR3 is TGTGCCAGTACCCCCGGGACAGAGAACACCGGGGAGCTGTTTTTT. Translation: CASTPGTENTGELFF. The chain combines TRBV19 with TRBJ2-2, with 7 bases fitting TRBD1. J was trimmed by 1 base and V by 7 bases; bases with no gene match: 6. CDR1 is LNHDA, CDR2 SQIVND, per germline (reference sequence). This CDR3 spans 15 amino acids.